These 7 T cell receptor beta chains were sequenced from one sample in a study of T-cell reconstitution after alpha-beta-depleted transplantation in children. It was with unique molecular identifiers that the TCRbeta library was prepared. Via MiXCR, TCRdb re-called the PCR reads, giving one row per CDR3 protein. Among 100,000 to 120,000 distinct CDR3 sequences, around 10% were seen once, and the ten largest hold about 8.8%. Sequenced material: PBMCs from the stem cell graft donor, taken from the stem cell graft. The receptors shown here come from a human donor who donated a stem cell graft to a child with acute lymphoblastic leukemia.

This sequence joins TRBV11-2 and TRBJ2-5; D gene uncertain. From germline, CDR1 is SGHAT and CDR2 FQNNGV. Trimming left V 3 bases short and J 3 bases short, with 5 bases between. The CDR3 is made up of 12 amino acids. Here the CDR3 DNA reads TGTGCCAGCAGCTTCTCAGAAGAGACCCAGTACTTC. It is translated as CASSFSEETQYF. Variable domain in full (rest from reference TRBV11-2 and TRBJ2-5): EAGVAQSPRYKIIEKRQSVAFWCNPISGHATLYWYQQILGQGPKLLIQFQNNGVVDDSQLPKDRFSAERLKGVDSTLKIQPAKLEDSAVYLCASSFSEETQYFGPGTRLLVL.

This clonotype was seen repeatedly, ten times or more. The CDR3, as DNA: TGTGCCAGCAGTCACGGACAGTCCTACGAGCAGTACTTC. Its translation is CASSHGQSYEQYF. This chain uses TRBV27 with TRBJ2-7; D perhaps matches TRBD1 (6 bases). Trimming shortened V by 5 bases and J by 1 base, and 9 bases separated the two germline ends. The CDR3 spans 13 residues. Per the germline V gene, CDR1 is MNHEY and CDR2 is SMNVEV (reference sequence).

This clonotype was found many times. The V and J genes are TRBV12-3 or TRBV12-4 and TRBJ2-7, with D possibly TRBD1 on 6 matching bases. The CDR3 is 15 residues long. V was pared by 5 bases and J by 0 bases, with 14 bases between. The CDR3 loop is CASSPGTLFSYEQYF. CDR3 nucleotide sequence: TGTGCCAGCAGTCCCGGGACATTATTCTCCTACGAGCAGTACTTC.

This clonotype has ten or more counts. The chain joins TRBV29-1 to TRBJ2-2; no clear D. The germline V gene encodes CDR1 SQVTM and CDR2 ANQGSEA. The CDR3 is 12 amino acids. The germline V and J ends were trimmed by 6 bases and 0 bases, with 5 bases remaining between them. The CDR3 here is CSVVTNTGELFF. DNA for the CDR3: TGCAGCGTGGTAACGAACACCGGGGAGCTGTTTTTT.

This clonotype has a count of ten or more. The chain recombines TRBV5-1 with TRBJ2-6; D may be TRBD1 (5 bases). Germline assignment: CDR1 SGHRS and CDR2 YFSETQ. The V end lost 0 bases, the J end lost 1 base, and 8 bases lay between the germline ends. The length of the CDR3 is 16 residues. The CDR3 region is CASSLGQSSGANVLTF. In DNA form, the CDR3 reads TGCGCCAGCAGCTTGGGACAGTCTTCTGGGGCCAACGTCCTGACTTTC.

This clonotype was found many times. For the CDR3, the DNA is TGCAGTGCTAGTCCGGCAGGGAGGGACGAGACCCAGTACTTC. As protein: CSASPAGRDETQYF. V gene TRBV20-1 combines with J gene TRBJ2-5; 7 bases agree with TRBD2. The germline V gene encodes CDR1 DFQATT and CDR2 SNEGSKA (reference sequence). Trimming took 3 bases from V and 5 from J; bases not matched to a gene: 9. This CDR3 is 14 amino acids long.

This clonotype was seen repeatedly, ten times or more. The junction does not match germline at one end; this may be a read error. V gene TRBV2 combines with J gene TRBJ2-5, with no clear D. Germline CDR1 and CDR2: SNHLY and FYNNEI. The CDR3 is 11 residues long. The CDR3 is CASSEEETQYF. In nucleotides, the CDR3 is TGTGCCAGCAGCGAAGAAGAGACCCAGTACTTC.